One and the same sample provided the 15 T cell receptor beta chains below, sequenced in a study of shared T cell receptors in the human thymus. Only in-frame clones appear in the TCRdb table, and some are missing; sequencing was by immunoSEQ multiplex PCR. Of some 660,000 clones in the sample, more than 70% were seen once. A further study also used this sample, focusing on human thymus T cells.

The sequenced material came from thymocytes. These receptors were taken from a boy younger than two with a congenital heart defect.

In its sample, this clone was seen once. CDR3 in amino acids: CASSQDRGTQYF. CDR3 nucleotides: TGCGCCAGCAGCCAAGATCGAGGGACCCAGTACTTC. The chain carries TRBV4-3 and TRBJ2-5; D gene unclear. Germline V gene sequence: CDR1 LGHNA, CDR2 YSLEER. V lost 0 bases and J lost 7, with 6 bases in between. This CDR3 is built from 12 residues.

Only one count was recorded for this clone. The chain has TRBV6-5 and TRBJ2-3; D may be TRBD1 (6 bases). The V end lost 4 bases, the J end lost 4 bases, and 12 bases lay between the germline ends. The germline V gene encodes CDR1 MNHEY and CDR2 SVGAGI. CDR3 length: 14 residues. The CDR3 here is CASSSTGSPDTQYF. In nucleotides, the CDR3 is TGTGCCAGCAGTTCTACAGGGTCCCCAGATACGCAGTATTTT.

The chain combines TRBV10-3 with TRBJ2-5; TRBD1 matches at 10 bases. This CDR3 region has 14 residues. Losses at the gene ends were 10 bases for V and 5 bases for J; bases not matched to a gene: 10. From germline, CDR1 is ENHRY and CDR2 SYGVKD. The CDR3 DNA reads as TGTGCCACGTCCCGGGACAGGGGCTCGGAGACCCAGTACTTC. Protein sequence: CATSRDRGSETQYF.

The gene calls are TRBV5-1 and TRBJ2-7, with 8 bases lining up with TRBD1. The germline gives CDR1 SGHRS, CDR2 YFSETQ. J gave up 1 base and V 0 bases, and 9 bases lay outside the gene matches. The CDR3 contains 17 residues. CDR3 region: CASSLAYAQGESYEQYF. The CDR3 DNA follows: TGCGCCAGCAGCTTGGCTTACGCACAGGGGGAGTCCTACGAGCAGTACTTC.

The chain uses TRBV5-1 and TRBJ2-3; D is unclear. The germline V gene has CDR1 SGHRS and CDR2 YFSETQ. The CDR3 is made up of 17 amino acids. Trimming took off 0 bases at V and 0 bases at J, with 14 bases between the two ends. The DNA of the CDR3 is TGCGCCAGCAGCTTGGGCTCGGTCTATTCTAGCACAGATACGCAGTATTTT. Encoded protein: CASSLGSVYSSTDTQYF.

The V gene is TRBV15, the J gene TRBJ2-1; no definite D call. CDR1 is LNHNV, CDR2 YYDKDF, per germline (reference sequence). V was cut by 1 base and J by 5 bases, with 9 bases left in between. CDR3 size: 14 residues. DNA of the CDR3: TGTGCCACCAGCAGAGGGGCGTGGGACAATGAGCAGTTCTTC. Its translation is CATSRGAWDNEQFF. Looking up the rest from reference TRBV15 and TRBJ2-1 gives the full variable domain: DAMVIQNPRYQVTQFGKPVTLSCSQTLNHNVMYWYQQKSSQAPKLLFHYYDKDFNNEADTPDNFQSRRPNTSFCFLDIRSPGLGDTAMYLCATSRGAWDNEQFFGPGTRLTVL.

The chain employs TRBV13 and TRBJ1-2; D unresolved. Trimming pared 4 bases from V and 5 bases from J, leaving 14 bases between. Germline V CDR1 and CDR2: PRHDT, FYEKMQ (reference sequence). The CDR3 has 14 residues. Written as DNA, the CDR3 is TGTGCCAGCAGCTCCGGACTTTTGGGGTATGGCTACACCTTC. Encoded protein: CASSSGLLGYGYTF.

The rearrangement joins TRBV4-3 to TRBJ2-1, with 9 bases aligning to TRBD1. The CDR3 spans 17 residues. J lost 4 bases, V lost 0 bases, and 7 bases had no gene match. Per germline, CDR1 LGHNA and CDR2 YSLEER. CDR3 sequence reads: CASSQDFEDRGYNEQFF. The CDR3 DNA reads TGCGCCAGCAGCCAAGATTTTGAGGACAGGGGTTACAATGAGCAGTTCTTC.

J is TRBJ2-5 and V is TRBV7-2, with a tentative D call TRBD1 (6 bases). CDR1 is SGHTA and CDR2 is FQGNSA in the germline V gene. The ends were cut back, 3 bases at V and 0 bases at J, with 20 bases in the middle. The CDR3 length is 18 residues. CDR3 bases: TGTGCCAGCAGCTTGGGACCCGACAGGACTTGGTACCAAGAGACCCAGTACTTC. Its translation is CASSLGPDRTWYQETQYF. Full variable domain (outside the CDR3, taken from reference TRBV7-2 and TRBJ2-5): GAGVSQSPSNKVTEKGKDVELRCDPISGHTALYWYRQSLGQGLEFLIYFQGNSAPDKSGLPSDRFSAERTGGSVSTLTIQRTQQEDSAVYLCASSLGPDRTWYQETQYFGPGTRLLVL.

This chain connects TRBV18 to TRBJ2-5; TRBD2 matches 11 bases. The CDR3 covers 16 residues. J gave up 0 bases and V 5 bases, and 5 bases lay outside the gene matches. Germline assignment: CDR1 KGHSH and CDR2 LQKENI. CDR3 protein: CASSGTSGLYQETQYF. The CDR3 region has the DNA TGTGCCAGCTCAGGGACTAGCGGATTGTACCAAGAGACCCAGTACTTC. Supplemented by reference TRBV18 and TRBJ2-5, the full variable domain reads NAGVMQNPRHLVRRRGQEARLRCSPMKGHSHVYWYRQLPEEGLKFMVYLQKENIIDESGMPKERFSAEFPKEGPSILRIQQVVRGDSAAYFCASSGTSGLYQETQYFGPGTRLLVL.

The CDR3 bases are TGTGCCAGCAGCCAAGAGAACGGTCATCAGCCCCAGCATTTT. Translated, it gives CASSQENGHQPQHF. The chain uses TRBV4-2 and TRBJ1-5; D is unclear. From germline, CDR1 is LGHNA and CDR2 YNFKEQ. The CDR3 runs 14 residues. The V end was cut by 0 bases, the J end by 5 bases, with 8 bases between.

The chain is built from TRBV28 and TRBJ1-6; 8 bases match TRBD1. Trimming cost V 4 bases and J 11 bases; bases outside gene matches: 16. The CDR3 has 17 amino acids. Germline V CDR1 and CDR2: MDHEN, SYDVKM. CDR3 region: CASSSPTGQGAGAPLHF. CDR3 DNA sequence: TGTGCCAGCAGTTCCCCCACCGGGCAGGGGGCAGGTGCACCCCTCCACTTT.

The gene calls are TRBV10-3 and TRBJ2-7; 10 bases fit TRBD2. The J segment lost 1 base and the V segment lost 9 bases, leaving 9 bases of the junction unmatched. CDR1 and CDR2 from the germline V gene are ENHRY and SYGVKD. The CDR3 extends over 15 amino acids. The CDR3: CAIREAGGRSYEQYF. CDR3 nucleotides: TGTGCCATAAGGGAAGCGGGAGGGCGATCCTACGAGCAGTACTTC.

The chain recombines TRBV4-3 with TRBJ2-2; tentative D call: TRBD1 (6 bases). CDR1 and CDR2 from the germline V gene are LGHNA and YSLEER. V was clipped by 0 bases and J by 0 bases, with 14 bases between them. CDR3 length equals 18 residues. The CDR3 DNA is TGCGCCAGCAGCCAAGATAGACAGGACGAAGCGAACACCGGGGAGCTGTTTTTT. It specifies CASSQDRQDEANTGELFF.

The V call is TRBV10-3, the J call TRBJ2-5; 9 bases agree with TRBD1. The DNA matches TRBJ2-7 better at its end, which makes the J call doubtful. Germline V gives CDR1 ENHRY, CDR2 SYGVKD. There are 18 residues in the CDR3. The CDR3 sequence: CAISESGDKGQGHYEQYF. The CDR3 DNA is TGTGCCATCAGTGAGTCGGGGGATAAGGGACAGGGACATTACGAGCAGTACTTC.